A selection of T cell receptor beta chains follows, all from one sample in a study of tumor-infiltrating lymphocytes in primary liver carcinoma. From the multiplex PCR reads, TCRdb called clonotypes with MiXCR, one entry per CDR3 protein. The sample includes roughly 80,000 distinct CDR3 sequences, 71% of them seen just once. Sequenced sample: liver tumor tissue from sampling region 4. These receptors came from a woman aged 55 to 70 with primary liver carcinoma and hepatitis B virus infection. The conserved cysteine and the conserved F or W are not part of the CDR3 here.

j_gene	v_gene	CDR3aa
TRBJ2-2	TRBV12-5	ASSQGRINAGELF
TRBJ2-6	TRBV6-2/TRBV6-3	ASTPRISGANVLS
TRBJ2-3	TRBV30	AASGGVETDTQY
TRBJ2-1	TRBV5-1	ASSLGSGRDAQF
TRBJ2-7	TRBV29-1	RVVGGSGVDEQY
TRBJ2-1	TRBV6-2/TRBV6-3	ASTRTSGRSFYNEQF
TRBJ2-1	TRBV11-3	SSSIGISGKLEQF
TRBJ2-1	TRBV11-3	GSSSRGARSMGNEQF
TRBJ2-1	TRBV11-2	ASSSELYNEQF
TRBJ2-1	TRBV5-5	ASSPECGRANSYTEQF
TRBJ1-6	TRBV6-1	ASSPTGQGSPLH
TRBJ2-7	TRBV6-1	DSSDRDRNEQY
TRBJ1-5	TRBV12-3/TRBV12-4	ATSDSEDQPQH
TRBJ2-3	TRBV28	ASSFVDYTDTQY
TRBJ2-7	TRBV11-2	ASDSHLGQIYEQY
TRBJ2-1	TRBV7-9	ASSRIQPGHQYNEQS
NA	TRBV6-1	ASFPEGAYQPQY
TRBJ2-1	TRBV12-5	ASGSRGNGAGYNEQF
TRBJ1-5	TRBV4-2	ASSQDSTGIGKQPHH
TRBJ2-3	TRBV7-9	ASGLIRLGGNTDTQY
TRBJ2-7	TRBV11-2	ASCSNRNSYEQY
TRBJ2-1	TRBV11-3	ASSPGRGRISYNEQF
TRBJ2-3	TRBV11-3	ASSFEAGGPDTEY
TRBJ2-7	TRBV10-1	ASSSTVTGSQEQY
TRBJ1-1	TRBV5-1	ANSLLPGQGAEAF
TRBJ1-5	TRBV28	ASDYGGAGQPQH
TRBJ2-5	TRBV12-3/TRBV12-4	ASSFRASGRGSQETQY
TRBJ1-5	TRBV12-3/TRBV12-4	AGYLAGRQPQH
TRBJ2-2	TRBV18	ASSQETNTGELF
TRBJ2-7	TRBV11-1	ASSRGRTRTYEQY
TRBJ2-7	TRBV28	ASSGPSGRRYEQY
TRBJ2-4	TRBV10-2	AGRSGGASKNIQY
TRBJ2-7	TRBV12-5	ASAMTGRRSYEQY
TRBJ2-1	TRBV7-8	ASSLVGSLVYNEQF
TRBJ2-1	TRBV29-1	SVPGTSLREQF
TRBJ2-1	TRBV20-1	SARDNRGLKGNKQF
TRBJ2-1	TRBV29-1	SVAVADHNEQF
TRBJ2-3	TRBV7-8	ASTPVTSADMQY
TRBJ2-1	TRBV7-8	ASSRRDSLLNEQF
TRBJ2-5	TRBV11-3	ASRLVVVGETQY
TRBJ2-3	TRBV11-3	TSSFRASIDTQY
TRBJ2-7	TRBV29-1	IVNQGLAGVLYEQY
TRBJ2-7	TRBV6-1	ASSEDSISPIYEQY